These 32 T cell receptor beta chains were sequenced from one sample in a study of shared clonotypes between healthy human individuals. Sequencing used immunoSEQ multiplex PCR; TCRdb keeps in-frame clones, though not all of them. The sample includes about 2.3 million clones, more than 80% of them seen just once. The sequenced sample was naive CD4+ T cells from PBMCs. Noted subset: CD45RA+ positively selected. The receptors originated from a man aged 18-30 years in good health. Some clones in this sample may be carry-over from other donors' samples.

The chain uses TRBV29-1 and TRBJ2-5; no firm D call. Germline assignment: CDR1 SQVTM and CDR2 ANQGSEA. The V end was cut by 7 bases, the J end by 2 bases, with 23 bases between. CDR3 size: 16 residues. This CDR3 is CSDSRSTLPEQETQYF. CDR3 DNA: TGCAGCGATAGTAGGTCGACCCTACCGGAACAAGAGACCCAGTACTTC.

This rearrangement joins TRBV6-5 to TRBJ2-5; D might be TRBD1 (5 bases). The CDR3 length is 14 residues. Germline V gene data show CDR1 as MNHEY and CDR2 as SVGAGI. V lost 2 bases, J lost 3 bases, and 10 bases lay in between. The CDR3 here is CASSYGAGEETQYF. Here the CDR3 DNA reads TGTGCCAGCAGTTACGGGGCAGGAGAAGAGACCCAGTACTTC.

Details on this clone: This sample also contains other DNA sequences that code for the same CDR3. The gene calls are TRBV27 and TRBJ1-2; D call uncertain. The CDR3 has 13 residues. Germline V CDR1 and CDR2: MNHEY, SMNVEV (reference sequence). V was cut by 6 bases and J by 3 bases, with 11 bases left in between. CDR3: CASSLTGYYGYTF. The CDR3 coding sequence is TGTGCCAGCAGCCTAACTGGGTACTATGGCTACACCTTC.

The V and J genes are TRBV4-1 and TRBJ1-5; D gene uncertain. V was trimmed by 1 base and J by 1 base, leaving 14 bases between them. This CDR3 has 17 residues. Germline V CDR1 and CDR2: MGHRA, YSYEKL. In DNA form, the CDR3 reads TGCGCCAGCAGCCAAGGTTGGGTGGCAGAGAGCAATCAGCCCCAGCATTTT. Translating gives CASSQGWVAESNQPQHF.

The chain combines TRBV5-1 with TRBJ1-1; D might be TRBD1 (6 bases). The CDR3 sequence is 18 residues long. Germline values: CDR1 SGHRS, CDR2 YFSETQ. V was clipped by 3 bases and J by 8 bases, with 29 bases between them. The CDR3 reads CASSWGGRGAHRSVEAFF. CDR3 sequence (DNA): TGCGCCAGCAGCTGGGGAGGTCGGGGGGCGCATCGGTCCGTAGAAGCTTTCTTT.

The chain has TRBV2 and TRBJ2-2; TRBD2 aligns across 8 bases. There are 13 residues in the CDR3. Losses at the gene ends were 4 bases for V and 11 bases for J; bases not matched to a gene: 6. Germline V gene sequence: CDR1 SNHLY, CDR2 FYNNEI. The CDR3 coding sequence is TGTGCCAGCAGTGGTCTAGCGGGTGTAGAGCTGTTTTTT. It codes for CASSGLAGVELFF. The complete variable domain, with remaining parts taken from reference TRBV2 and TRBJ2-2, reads EPEVTQTPSHQVTQMGQEVILRCVPISNHLYFYWYRQILGQKVEFLVSFYNNEISEKSEIFDDQFSVERPDGSNFTLKIRSTKLEDSAMYFCASSGLAGVELFFGEGSRLTVL.

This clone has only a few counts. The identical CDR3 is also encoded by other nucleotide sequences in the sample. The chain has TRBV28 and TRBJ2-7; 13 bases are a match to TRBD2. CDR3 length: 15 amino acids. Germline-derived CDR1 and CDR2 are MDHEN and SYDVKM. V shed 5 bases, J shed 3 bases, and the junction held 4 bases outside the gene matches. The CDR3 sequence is CASSPRTSGSYEQYF. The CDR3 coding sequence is TGTGCCAGCAGTCCCCGGACTAGCGGGAGCTACGAGCAGTACTTC.

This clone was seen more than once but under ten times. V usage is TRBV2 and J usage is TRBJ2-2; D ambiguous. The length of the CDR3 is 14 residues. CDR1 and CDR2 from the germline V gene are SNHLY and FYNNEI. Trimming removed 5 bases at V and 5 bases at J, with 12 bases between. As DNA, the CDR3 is TGTGCCAGCAGTCTTCGTGTAGGGACCGGGGAGCTGTTTTTT. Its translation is CASSLRVGTGELFF.

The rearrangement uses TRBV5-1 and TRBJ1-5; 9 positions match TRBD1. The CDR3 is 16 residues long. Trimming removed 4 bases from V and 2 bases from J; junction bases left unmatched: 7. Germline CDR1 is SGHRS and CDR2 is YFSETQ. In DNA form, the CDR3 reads TGCGCCAGCAGCCACCCTGGACAGGGGTGCAATCAGCCCCAGCATTTT. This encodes CASSHPGQGCNQPQHF.

CDR3 residues: CASSAGDGYEQYF. As DNA, the CDR3 is TGTGCCAGCTCAGCGGGAGATGGGTACGAGCAGTACTTC. This chain joins TRBV18 and TRBJ2-7; TRBD2 matches 7 bases. The CDR3 consists of 13 residues. After removal of 5 bases from V and 4 bases from J, the junction contained 5 bases not matched to a gene. Germline V lookup: CDR1 KGHSH, CDR2 LQKENI.

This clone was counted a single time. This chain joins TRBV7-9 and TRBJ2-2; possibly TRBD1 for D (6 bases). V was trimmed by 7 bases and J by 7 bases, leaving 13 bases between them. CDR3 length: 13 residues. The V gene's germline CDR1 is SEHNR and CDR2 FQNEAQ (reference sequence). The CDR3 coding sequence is TGTGCCAGCACCCAACAGGGTAGCGGGGAGCTGTTTTTT. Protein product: CASTQQGSGELFF. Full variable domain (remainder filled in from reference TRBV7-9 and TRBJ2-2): DTGVSQNPRHKITKRGQNVTFRCDPISEHNRLYWYRQTLGQGPEFLTYFQNEAQLEKSRLLSDRFSAERPKGSFSTLEIQRTEQGDSAMYLCASTQQGSGELFFGEGSRLTVL.

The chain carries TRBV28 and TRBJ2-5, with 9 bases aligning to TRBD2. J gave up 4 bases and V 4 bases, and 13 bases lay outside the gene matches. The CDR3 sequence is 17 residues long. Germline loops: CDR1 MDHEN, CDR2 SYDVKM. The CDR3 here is CASSYDAGGTLIETQYF. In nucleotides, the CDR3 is TGTGCCAGCAGTTATGATGCGGGAGGGACCCTAATAGAGACCCAGTACTTC.

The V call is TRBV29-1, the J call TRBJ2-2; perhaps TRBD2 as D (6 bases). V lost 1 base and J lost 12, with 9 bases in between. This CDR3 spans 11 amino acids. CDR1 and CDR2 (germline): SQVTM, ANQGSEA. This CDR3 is CSVEVGGKLFF. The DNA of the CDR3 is TGCAGCGTTGAAGTGGGGGGAAAGCTGTTTTTT.

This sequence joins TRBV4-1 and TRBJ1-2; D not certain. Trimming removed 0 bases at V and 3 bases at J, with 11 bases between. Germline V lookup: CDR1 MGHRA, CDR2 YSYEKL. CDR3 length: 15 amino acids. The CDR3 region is CASSQEEGRDYGYTF. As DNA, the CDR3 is TGCGCCAGCAGCCAAGAGGAAGGGAGGGACTATGGCTACACCTTC.

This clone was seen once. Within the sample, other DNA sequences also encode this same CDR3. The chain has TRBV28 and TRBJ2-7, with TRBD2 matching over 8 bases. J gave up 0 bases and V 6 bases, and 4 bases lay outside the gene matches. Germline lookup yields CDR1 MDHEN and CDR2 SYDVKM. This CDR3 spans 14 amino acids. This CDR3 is CASSLAGLSYEQYF. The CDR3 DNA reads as TGTGCCAGCAGCCTAGCGGGTCTCTCCTACGAGCAGTACTTC.

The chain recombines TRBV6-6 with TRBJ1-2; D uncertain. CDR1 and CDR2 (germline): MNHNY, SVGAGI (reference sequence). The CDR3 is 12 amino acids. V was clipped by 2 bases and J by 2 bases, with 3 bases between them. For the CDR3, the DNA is TGTGCCAGCAGTTACGGAAACTATGGCTACACCTTC. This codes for CASSYGNYGYTF.

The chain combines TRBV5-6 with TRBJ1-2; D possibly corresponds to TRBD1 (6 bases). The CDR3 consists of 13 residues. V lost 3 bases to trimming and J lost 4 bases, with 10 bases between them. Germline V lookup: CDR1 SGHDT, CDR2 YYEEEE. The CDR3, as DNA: TGTGCCAGCAGCTCCACAGGGTCCTATGGCTACACCTTC. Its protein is CASSSTGSYGYTF.

The CDR3 sequence is CASSLPTGVRTEAFF. The CDR3 coding sequence is TGTGCCAGCAGCTTGCCCACAGGGGTACGTACTGAAGCTTTCTTT. This chain uses TRBV7-2 with TRBJ1-1; 7 nucleotides align to TRBD1. The CDR3 has 15 amino acids. The germline V gene encodes CDR1 SGHTA and CDR2 FQGNSA. The V and J ends lost 3 bases and 5 bases, in that order; junction bases with no gene match: 9.

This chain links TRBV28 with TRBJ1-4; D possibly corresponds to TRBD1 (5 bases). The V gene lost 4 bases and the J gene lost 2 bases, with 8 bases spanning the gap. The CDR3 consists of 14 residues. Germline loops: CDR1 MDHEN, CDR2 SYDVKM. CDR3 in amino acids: CASSWEGTNEKLFF. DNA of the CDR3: TGTGCCAGCAGTTGGGAGGGGACTAATGAAAAACTGTTTTTT.

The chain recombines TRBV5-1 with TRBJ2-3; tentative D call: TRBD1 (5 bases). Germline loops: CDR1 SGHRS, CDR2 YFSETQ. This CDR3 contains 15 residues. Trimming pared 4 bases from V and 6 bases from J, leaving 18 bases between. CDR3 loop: CASSPVGRAMDTQYF. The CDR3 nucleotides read TGCGCCAGCAGCCCGGTCGGCAGGGCTATGGATACGCAGTATTTT.

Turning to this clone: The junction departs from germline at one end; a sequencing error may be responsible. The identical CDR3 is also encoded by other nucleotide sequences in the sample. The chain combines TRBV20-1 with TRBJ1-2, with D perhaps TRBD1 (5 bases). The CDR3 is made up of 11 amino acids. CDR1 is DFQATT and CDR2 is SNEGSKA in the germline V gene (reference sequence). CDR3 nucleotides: TGCAGCGCTAGCGCAGGGCTTGGCTACACCTTC. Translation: CSASAGLGYTF.

The CDR3 DNA is TGCGCCAGCAGCCAATTTTCTAGCGGGAGGGCCCACGAGCAGTACTTC. It encodes CASSQFSSGRAHEQYF. The V call is TRBV4-1, the J call TRBJ2-7; 12 bases match TRBD2. V lost 2 bases and J lost 5; bases outside the gene matches: 7. In germline, CDR1 is MGHRA, CDR2 YSYEKL. This CDR3 is 16 amino acids long.

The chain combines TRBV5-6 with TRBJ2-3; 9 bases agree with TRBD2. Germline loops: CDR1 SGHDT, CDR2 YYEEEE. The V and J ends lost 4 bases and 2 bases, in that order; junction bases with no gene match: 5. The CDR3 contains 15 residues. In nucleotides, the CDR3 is TGTGCCAGCAGCCTAAGACTAGCGGTCACAGATACGCAGTATTTT. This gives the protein CASSLRLAVTDTQYF.

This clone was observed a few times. Here the CDR3 DNA reads TGCGCCAGCAGGGGGACAGGGGGACAAGAGACCCAGTACTTC. It codes for CASRGTGGQETQYF. V is TRBV5-1 and J is TRBJ2-5; 11 positions agree with TRBD1. The CDR3 spans 14 residues. V shed 5 bases, J shed 2 bases, and the junction held 2 bases outside the gene matches. CDR1 and CDR2 (germline): SGHRS, YFSETQ. Based on the CDR3 plus reference TRBV5-1 and TRBJ2-5, the full variable domain is KAGVTQTPRYLIKTRGQQVTLSCSPISGHRSVSWYQQTPGQGLQFLFEYFSETQRNKGNFPGRFSGRQFSNSRSEMNVSTLELGDSALYLCASRGTGGQETQYFGPGTRLLVL.

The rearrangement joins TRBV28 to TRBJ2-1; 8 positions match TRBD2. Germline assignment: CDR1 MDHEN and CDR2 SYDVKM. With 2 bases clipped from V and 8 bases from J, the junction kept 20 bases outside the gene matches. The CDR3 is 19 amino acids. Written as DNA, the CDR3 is TGTGCCAGCAGTTTACCCCTTGGGGTAGCGGGGAGGCTCATGGATGAGCAGTTCTTC. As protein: CASSLPLGVAGRLMDEQFF.

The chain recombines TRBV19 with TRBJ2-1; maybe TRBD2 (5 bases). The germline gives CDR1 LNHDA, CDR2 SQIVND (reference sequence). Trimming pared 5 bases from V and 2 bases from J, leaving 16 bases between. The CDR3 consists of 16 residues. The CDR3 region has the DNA TGTGCCAGTAGTCCCCACCGGGGTCCAACCTACAATGAGCAGTTCTTC. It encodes CASSPHRGPTYNEQFF.

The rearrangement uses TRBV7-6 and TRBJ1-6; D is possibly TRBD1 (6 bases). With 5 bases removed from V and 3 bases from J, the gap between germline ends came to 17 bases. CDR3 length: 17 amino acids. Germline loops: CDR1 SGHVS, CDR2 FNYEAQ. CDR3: CASSPRRGQHYNSPLHF. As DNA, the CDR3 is TGTGCCAGCAGCCCGAGGAGAGGACAGCACTATAATTCACCCCTCCACTTT.

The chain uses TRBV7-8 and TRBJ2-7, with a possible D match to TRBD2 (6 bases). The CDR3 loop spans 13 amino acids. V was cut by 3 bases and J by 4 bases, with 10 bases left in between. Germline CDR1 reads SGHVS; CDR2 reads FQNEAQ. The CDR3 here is CASSFAGRYEQYF. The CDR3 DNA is TGTGCCAGCAGCTTTGCCGGGAGATACGAGCAGTACTTC.

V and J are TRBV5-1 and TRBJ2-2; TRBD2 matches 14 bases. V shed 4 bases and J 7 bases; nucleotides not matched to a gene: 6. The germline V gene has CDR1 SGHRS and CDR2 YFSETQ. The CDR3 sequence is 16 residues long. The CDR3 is CASSEGLAGVGGELFF. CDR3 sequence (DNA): TGCGCCAGCAGCGAGGGACTAGCGGGAGTCGGCGGGGAGCTGTTTTTT.

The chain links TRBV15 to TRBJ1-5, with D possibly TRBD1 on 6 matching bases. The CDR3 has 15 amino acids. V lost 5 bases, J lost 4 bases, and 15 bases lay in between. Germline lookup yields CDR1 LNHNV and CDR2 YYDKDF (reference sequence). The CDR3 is CATSPGELVNQPQHF. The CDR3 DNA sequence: TGTGCCACCAGCCCAGGGGAGCTGGTAAATCAGCCCCAGCATTTT.

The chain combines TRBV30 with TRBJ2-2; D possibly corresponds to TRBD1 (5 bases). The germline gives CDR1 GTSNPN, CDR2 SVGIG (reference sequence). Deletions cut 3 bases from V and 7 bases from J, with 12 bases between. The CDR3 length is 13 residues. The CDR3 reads CAWSEYRSGELFF. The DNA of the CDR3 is TGTGCCTGGAGCGAATACAGGAGCGGGGAGCTGTTTTTT. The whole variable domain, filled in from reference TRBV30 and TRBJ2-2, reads SQTIHQWPATLVQPVGSPLSLECTVEGTSNPNLYWYRQAAGRGLQLLFYSVGIGQISSEVPQNLSASRPQDRQFILSSKKLLLSDSGFYLCAWSEYRSGELFFGEGSRLTVL.

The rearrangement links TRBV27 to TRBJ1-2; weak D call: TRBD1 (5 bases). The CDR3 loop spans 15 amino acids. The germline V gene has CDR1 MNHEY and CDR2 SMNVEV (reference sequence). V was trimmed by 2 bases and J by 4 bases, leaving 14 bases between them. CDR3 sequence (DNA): TGTGCCAGCAGTTTAGGGCCCTGGGGGAGCTATGGCTACACCTTC. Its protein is CASSLGPWGSYGYTF.